This TCR beta chain comes out of a study of siplizumab effects on memory and regulatory T cells. Sequencing used immunoSEQ multiplex PCR; TCRdb keeps in-frame clones, though not all of them. The repertoire includes around 100,000 clones, around 92% of them detected once, and approximately 0.66% sits in the top ten. The receptor was isolated from a human donor in good health. The sequenced sample was Tregs sorted from blood.

The CDR3 loop reads CASSTSGSPTDTQYF. CDR3 DNA sequence: TGTGCCAGCAGCACTAGCGGGAGCCCCACAGATACGCAGTATTTT. This rearrangement joins TRBV7-8 to TRBJ2-3, with 11 bases aligning to TRBD2. The CDR3 is 15 residues long. Germline loops: CDR1 SGHVS, CDR2 FQNEAQ. With 5 bases clipped from V and 2 bases from J, the junction kept 3 bases outside the gene matches.